This T cell receptor (beta chain) was captured by sequencing in a study of early stage breast cancer tumors. Overall study context: Most invasive tumors, about 75% of the 16, were ER+/PR+/HER2-. Among approximately 12 ER+/PR+/HER2- tumors, eight were ductal, four lobular.

The CDR3 is 16 amino acids. The germline V and J ends were trimmed by 0 bases and 4 bases, with 12 bases remaining between them. CDR1 and CDR2 (germline): MRHNA, SNTAGT. This clone has more than one count but fewer than ten. Clones were sequenced by immunoSEQ multiplex PCR, and TCRdb holds only the in-frame ones, with some missing. The table lists fewer than 75,000 clones, more than 60% of them singletons. The chain has TRBV6-4 and TRBJ2-2, with D perhaps matching TRBD1 or TRBD2 (5 bases each). The clonotype was recovered from a person aged 25 to 40 with breast cancer. The sequencing input was blood. The CDR3 loop reads CASSDSPSGSTGELFF. CDR3 nucleotides: TGTGCCAGCAGTGACTCGCCATCAGGGAGCACCGGGGAGCTGTTTTTT.